This TCR beta chain was captured by sequencing in a study of T cells in localized non-small cell lung cancer. Whole-study findings and limits: For the top 100 tumor clones, a median about 57 also appeared in adjacent lung.

With 5 bases removed from V and 5 bases from J, the gap between germline ends came to 13 bases. The CDR3 contains 13 residues. The germline CDR1 and CDR2 sequences are MNHEY and SMNVEV (reference sequence). On this clone itself: Its cognate antigen is unknown.

Data came from immunoSEQ multiplex PCR; TCRdb stores just in-frame clones and leaves some out. The data show around 41,000 clones, 75% to 95% seen once. The sequence was collected from a woman between 40 and 69 years old with stage II lung adenocarcinoma. This sample comprised PBMCs, obtained before any cancer treatment. This rearrangement joins TRBV27 to TRBJ2-7; no reliable D call. CDR3 protein: CASSPILSDEQYF. CDR3 DNA sequence: TGTGCCAGCAGTCCGATCCTAAGCGACGAGCAGTACTTC.